This T cell receptor beta chain originates from a study of shared clonotypes between healthy human individuals. About this clone itself: Its cognate antigen is unknown.

General study points: Compared with memory subsets, naive subsets generally had larger estimated richness. Few donors restricted represented genetic and exposure-history diversity.

This CDR3 has 16 amino acids. Germline CDR1 and CDR2: LGHNT and FRNRAP. V was shortened by 3 bases and J by 0 bases, with 12 bases between the two germline ends. The donors, healthy adults who were HIV-negative, had experienced no recent acute infections or vaccinations. Assay execution took place at the deep level. Method: immunoSEQ multiplex PCR; TCRdb's copy keeps in-frame clones and lacks some. The sample has about 2 million clones; 85% to 95% are singletons. The TCR was taken from a man aged 18 to 30 in good health. The sequenced sample consisted of naive CD4+ T cells sorted from blood. Subset given: CD45RA+ positively selected. The V gene is TRBV12-5, the J gene TRBJ2-1; the D gene is possibly TRBD2 (5 bases). CDR3 nucleotides: TGTGCTAGTGGTTTAGATCGAGGGATCTCCTACAATGAGCAGTTCTTC. Protein sequence: CASGLDRGISYNEQFF.